What follows describes a single T cell receptor (beta chain). This entry belongs to a study of cytomegalovirus exposure and HLA in healthy donors. Primers for the PCR totalled 60 Vbeta and 13 Jbeta. Method: immunoSEQ multiplex PCR; TCRdb's copy keeps in-frame clones and lacks some. The sample shows over 100,000 clones, around 81% of them seen only once. The CDR3 loop spans 14 amino acids. Germline loops: CDR1 SGHVS, CDR2 FQNEAQ. Trimming took off 5 bases at V and 5 bases at J, with 12 bases between the two ends. The sample taken for sequencing was PBMCs. V gene TRBV7-8 combines with J gene TRBJ2-2, with D possibly TRBD1 on 6 matching bases. The receptor was isolated from a woman in her twenties or thirties in good health and CMV-seronegative. The CDR3 sequence is CASSGGPRTGELFF. The CDR3 DNA reads TGTGCCAGCAGCGGGGGCCCTAGGACCGGGGAGCTGTTTTTT.